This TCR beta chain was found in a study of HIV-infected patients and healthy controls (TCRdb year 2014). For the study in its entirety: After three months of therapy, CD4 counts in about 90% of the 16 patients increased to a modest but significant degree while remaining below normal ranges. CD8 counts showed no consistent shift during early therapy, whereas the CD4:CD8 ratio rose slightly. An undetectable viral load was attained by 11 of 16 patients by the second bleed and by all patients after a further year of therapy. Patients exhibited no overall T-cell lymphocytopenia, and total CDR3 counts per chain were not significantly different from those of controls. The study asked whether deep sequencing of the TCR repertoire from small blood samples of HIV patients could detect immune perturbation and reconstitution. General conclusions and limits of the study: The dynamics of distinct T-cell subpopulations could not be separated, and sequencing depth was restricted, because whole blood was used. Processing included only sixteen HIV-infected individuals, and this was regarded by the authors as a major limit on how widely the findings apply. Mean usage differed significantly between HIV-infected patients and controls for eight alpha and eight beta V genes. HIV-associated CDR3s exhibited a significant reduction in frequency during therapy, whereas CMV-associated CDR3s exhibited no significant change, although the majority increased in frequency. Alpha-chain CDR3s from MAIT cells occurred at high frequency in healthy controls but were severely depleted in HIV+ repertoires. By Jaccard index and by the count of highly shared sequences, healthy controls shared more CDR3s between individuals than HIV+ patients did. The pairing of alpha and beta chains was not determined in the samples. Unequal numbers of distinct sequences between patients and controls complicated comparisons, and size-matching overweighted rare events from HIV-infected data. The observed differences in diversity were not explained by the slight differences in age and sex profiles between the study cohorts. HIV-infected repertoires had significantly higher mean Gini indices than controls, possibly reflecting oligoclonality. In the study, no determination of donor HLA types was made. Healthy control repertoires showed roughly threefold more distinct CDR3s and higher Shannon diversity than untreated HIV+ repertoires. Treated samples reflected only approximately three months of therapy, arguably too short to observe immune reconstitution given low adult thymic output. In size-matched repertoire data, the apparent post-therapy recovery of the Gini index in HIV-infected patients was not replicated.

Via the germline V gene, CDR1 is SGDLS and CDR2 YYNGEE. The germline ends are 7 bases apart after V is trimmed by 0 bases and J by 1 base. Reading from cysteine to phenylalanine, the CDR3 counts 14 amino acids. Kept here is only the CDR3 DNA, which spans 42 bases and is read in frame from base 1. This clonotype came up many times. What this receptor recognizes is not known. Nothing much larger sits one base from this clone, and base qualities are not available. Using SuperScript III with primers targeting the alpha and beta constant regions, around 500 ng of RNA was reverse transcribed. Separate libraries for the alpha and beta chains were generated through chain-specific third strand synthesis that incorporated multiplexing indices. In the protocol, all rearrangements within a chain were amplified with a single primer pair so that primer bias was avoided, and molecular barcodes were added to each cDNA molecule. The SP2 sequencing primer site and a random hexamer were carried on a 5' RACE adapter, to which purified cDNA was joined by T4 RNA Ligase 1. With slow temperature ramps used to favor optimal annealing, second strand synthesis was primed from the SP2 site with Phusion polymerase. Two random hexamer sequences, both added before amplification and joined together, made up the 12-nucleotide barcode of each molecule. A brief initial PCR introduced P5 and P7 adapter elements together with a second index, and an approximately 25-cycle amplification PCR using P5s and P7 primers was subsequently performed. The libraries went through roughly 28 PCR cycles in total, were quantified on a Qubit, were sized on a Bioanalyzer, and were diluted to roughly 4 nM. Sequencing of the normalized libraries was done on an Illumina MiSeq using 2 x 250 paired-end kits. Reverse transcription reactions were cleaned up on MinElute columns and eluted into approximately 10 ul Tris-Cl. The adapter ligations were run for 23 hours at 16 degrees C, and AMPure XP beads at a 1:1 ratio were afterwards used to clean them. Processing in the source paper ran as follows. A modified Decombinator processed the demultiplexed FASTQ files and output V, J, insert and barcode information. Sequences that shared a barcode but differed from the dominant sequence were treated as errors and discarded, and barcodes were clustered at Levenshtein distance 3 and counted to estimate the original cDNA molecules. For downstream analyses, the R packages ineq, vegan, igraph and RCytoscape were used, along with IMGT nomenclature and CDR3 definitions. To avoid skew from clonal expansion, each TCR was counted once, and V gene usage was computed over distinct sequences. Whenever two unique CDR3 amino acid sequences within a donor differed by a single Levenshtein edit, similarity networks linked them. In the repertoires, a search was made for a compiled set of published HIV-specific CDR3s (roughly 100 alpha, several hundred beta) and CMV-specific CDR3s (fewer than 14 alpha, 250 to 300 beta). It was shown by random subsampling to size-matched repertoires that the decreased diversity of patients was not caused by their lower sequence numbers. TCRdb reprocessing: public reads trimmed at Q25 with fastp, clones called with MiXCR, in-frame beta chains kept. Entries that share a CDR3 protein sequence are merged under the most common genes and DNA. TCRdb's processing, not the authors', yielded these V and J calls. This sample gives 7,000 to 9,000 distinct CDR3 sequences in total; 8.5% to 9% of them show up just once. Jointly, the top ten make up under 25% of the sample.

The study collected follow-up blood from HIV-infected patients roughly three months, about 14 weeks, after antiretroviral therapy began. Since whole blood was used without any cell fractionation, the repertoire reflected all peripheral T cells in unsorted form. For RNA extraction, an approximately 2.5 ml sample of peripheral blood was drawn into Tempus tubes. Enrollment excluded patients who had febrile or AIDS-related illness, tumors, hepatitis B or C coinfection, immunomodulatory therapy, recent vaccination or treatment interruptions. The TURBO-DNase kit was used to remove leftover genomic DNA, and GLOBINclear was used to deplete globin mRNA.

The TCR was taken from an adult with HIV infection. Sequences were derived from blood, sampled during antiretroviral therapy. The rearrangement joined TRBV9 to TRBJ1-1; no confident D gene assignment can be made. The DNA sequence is TGTGCCAGCAGCGTAGCACTTAGGAACACTGAAGCTTTCTTT. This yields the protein CASSVALRNTEAFF. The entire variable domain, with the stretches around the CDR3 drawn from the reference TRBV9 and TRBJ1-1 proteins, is DSGVTQTPKHLITATGQRVTLRCSPRSGDLSVYWYQQSLDQGLQFLIQYYNGEERAKGNILERFSAQQFPDLHSELNLSSLELGDSALYFCASSVALRNTEAFFGQGTRLTVV.